What follows are 21 T cell receptor beta chains derived from one specimen sequenced in a study of T cell repertoires in cytomegalovirus infection. TCRdb reanalysed the reads using MiXCR and keeps one entry per CDR3 protein. Of 350,000 to 550,000 distinct CDR3 sequences in the sample, 30% to 40% are singletons; the top ten hold roughly an eighth. The sequenced material came from PBMCs. The receptors come from a human donor in good health (CMV status not recorded). Some clones in this sample may be carry-over from other donors' samples.

Remarks on this clonotype: The junction shows a germline mismatch at one end, possibly a read error. V and J are TRBV6-2 or TRBV6-3 and TRBJ1-6; 8 bases map to TRBD1. Germline V CDR1 and CDR2: MNHEY, SVGEGT. The CDR3 sequence is 14 residues long. The CDR3 protein is CASRTDRERSPLLF. CDR3 DNA: TGTGCCAGCAGGACGGACAGGGAACGGTCACCCCTCCTCTTT.

This clonotype was detected many times. The V gene is TRBV7-7, the J gene TRBJ2-1; perhaps TRBD1 as D (5 bases). The V end was cut by 3 bases, the J end by 6 bases, with 9 bases between. CDR3 length: 13 residues. Per germline, CDR1 SSHAT and CDR2 FNYEAQ (reference sequence). This CDR3 reads CASSFSRANEQFF. CDR3 sequence (DNA): TGTGCCAGCAGCTTTTCCAGGGCCAATGAGCAGTTCTTC.

The chain couples TRBV14 to TRBJ2-5, with TRBD2 matching over 9 bases. Losses at the gene ends were 4 bases for V and 4 bases for J; bases not matched to a gene: 13. The CDR3 has 17 amino acids. The germline gives CDR1 SGHDN, CDR2 FVKESK. CDR3 loop: CASSPPNWRGGRETQYF. CDR3 nucleotides: TGTGCCAGCAGCCCCCCAAATTGGCGGGGGGGCCGAGAGACCCAGTACTTC.

This rearrangement joins TRBV6-2 or TRBV6-3 to TRBJ2-1, with 7 bases lining up with TRBD2. The germline gives CDR1 MNHEY, CDR2 SVGEGT. CDR3 size: 14 residues. Trimming took 7 bases from V and 7 from J; bases not matched to a gene: 10. CDR3 nucleotide sequence: TGTGCCAGCAACGGGGGGTCCCCAGTAAATGAGCAGTTCTTC. Translation: CASNGGSPVNEQFF.

This chain uses TRBV14 with TRBJ2-5; possible D gene TRBD1, 6 bases. Trimming removed 0 bases at V and 4 bases at J, with 9 bases between. This CDR3 contains 14 residues. Per the germline V gene, CDR1 is SGHDN and CDR2 is FVKESK. This CDR3 reads CASSQELGAETQYF. The CDR3 DNA sequence: TGTGCCAGCAGCCAAGAACTGGGGGCAGAGACCCAGTACTTC.

In regard to this clonotype: As the CDR3 is not closed by the conserved phenylalanine or tryptophan, this likely results from a read error. The CDR3 loop reads CASSRGLAGGETQYL. CDR3 in DNA: TGTGCCAGCAGCCGTGGACTAGCGGGGGGAGAGACCCAGTACTTA. J is TRBJ2-5 and V is TRBV4-2; 14 bases are a match to TRBD2. Germline assignment: CDR1 LGHNA and CDR2 YNFKEQ. The V and J ends lost 4 bases and 4 bases, in that order; junction bases with no gene match: 2. This CDR3 spans 15 amino acids.

This clonotype was picked up many times. This chain joins TRBV7-6 and TRBJ1-2, with a tentative D call TRBD1 (5 bases). The CDR3 runs to 14 residues. Trimming left V 0 bases short and J 3 bases short, with 8 bases between. Germline assignment: CDR1 SGHVS and CDR2 FNYEAQ. CDR3 sequence: CASSLASTDYGYTF. For the CDR3, the DNA is TGTGCCAGCAGCTTAGCATCGACAGACTATGGCTACACCTTC.

The genes are TRBV5-6 and TRBJ2-5; possibly TRBD2 for D (5 bases). Between the trimmed V and J ends, which lost 1 base and 8 bases, there was a span of 9 bases. The CDR3 covers 12 residues. Germline CDR1 and CDR2: SGHDT and YYEEEE. The CDR3 is CASSLSGGTQYF. The DNA for the CDR3 is TGTGCCAGCAGCTTGAGCGGCGGAACCCAGTACTTC.

The CDR3 bases are TGTGCCAGCAGCCAAGATCCAAGGGCCTCCTACGAGCAGTACTTC. Translated: CASSQDPRASYEQYF. The V and J genes are TRBV3-1 and TRBJ2-7; no reliable D call. Trimming stripped 0 bases from V and 0 bases from J, with 9 bases between. This CDR3 has 15 amino acids. Germline V gene data show CDR1 as LGHDT and CDR2 as YNNKEL (reference sequence).

Concerning this clonotype itself: Mismatch with germline at one junction end may stem from a read error. The chain couples TRBV11-2 to TRBJ2-5; D unclear. This CDR3 has 14 residues. Per germline, CDR1 SGHAT and CDR2 FQNNGV. DNA of the CDR3: TGTGCCAGCACTAGTTTCATGACACAAGAGACCCATCACTTC. Its protein is CASTSFMTQETHHF.

A few counts support this clonotype. This chain links TRBV19 with TRBJ2-3; 9 bases are shared with TRBD1. Germline assignment: CDR1 LNHDA and CDR2 SQIVND (reference sequence). J gave up 4 bases and V 6 bases, and 8 bases lay outside the gene matches. The CDR3 runs to 15 residues. Here the CDR3 DNA reads TGTGCCAGTAGGAAAGGGACAGGGTGGCCAGATACGCAGTATTTT. As protein: CASRKGTGWPDTQYF.

V gene TRBV3-1 combines with J gene TRBJ2-1; 9 bases align to TRBD2. Trimming cost V 4 bases and J 0 bases; bases outside gene matches: 7. Germline CDR1 is LGHDT and CDR2 is YNNKEL (reference sequence). This CDR3 contains 17 residues. The CDR3 region has the DNA TGTGCCAGCAGCCCCCATAAGCGGGGGGCCTCCTACAATGAGCAGTTCTTC. Protein product: CASSPHKRGASYNEQFF.

The chain links TRBV5-6 to TRBJ1-5; no firm D call. From germline, CDR1 is SGHDT and CDR2 YYEEEE. CDR3 length: 14 amino acids. V dropped 1 base and J dropped 5 bases, with 10 bases sitting between them. This chain's CDR3 is CASSLQASDQPQHF. The CDR3 DNA is TGTGCCAGCAGCTTGCAAGCGAGCGATCAGCCCCAGCATTTT.

Only a few counts were recorded for this clonotype. The chain has TRBV6-2 or TRBV6-3 and TRBJ2-1; 10 bases are a match to TRBD2. V was pared by 0 bases and J by 8 bases, with 7 bases of the junction left unmatched. CDR3 length: 16 residues. Germline V gene lookup returns CDR1 MNHEY and CDR2 SVGEGT. CDR3 region: CASSYSITSGDYEQFF. The CDR3 nucleotides read TGTGCCAGCAGTTACTCGATCACTAGCGGGGACTATGAGCAGTTCTTC.

In the case of this clonotype: A read error may be the cause here, since a much bigger clone is one base away. The chain employs TRBV7-8 and TRBJ1-1; a possible D gene is TRBD1 (5 bases). The V gene's germline CDR1 is SGHVS and CDR2 FQNEAQ. V was trimmed by 6 bases and J by 6 bases, leaving 17 bases between them. The length of the CDR3 is 14 residues. The CDR3 loop reads CASRPDIVVAEAFF. The CDR3 nucleotides are TGTGCCAGCAGGCCGGACATAGTAGTCGCTGAAGCTTTCTTT.

This chain joins TRBV29-1 and TRBJ1-3; D is unresolved. CDR3 length: 13 residues. In germline, CDR1 is SQVTM, CDR2 ANQGSEA. Trimming cost V 2 bases and J 4 bases, with 9 bases left between them. The CDR3 coding sequence is TGCAGCGTTGAAACCGGTGGGGGAAACACCATATATTTT. Its protein is CSVETGGGNTIYF. The full variable domain, completed using reference TRBV29-1 and TRBJ1-3, is SAVISQKPSRDICQRGTSLTIQCQVDSQVTMMFWYRQQPGQSLTLIATANQGSEATYESGFVIDKFPISRPNLTFSTLTVSNMSPEDSSIYLCSVETGGGNTIYFGEGSWLTVV.

This chain uses TRBV2 with TRBJ2-5; 10 positions match TRBD1. CDR1 SNHLY and CDR2 FYNNEI come from the germline V gene. This CDR3 contains 15 residues. Unmatched junction bases numbered 9, after V lost 6 bases and J lost 5 bases. CDR3 DNA: TGTGCCAGCAGCTGGACAGGGGGTGAGCGGGAGACCCAGTACTTC. Protein product: CASSWTGGERETQYF. The variable domain in full, with the rest retrieved from reference TRBV2 and TRBJ2-5, is EPEVTQTPSHQVTQMGQEVILRCVPISNHLYFYWYRQILGQKVEFLVSFYNNEISEKSEIFDDQFSVERPDGSNFTLKIRSTKLEDSAMYFCASSWTGGERETQYFGPGTRLLVL.

This clonotype was seen a few times. This chain uses TRBV2 with TRBJ1-1; D unresolved. Germline assignment: CDR1 SNHLY and CDR2 FYNNEI. The CDR3 length is 14 residues. V lost 6 bases to trimming and J lost 3 bases, with 14 bases between them. The CDR3 reads CASRRLLWDTEAFF. The DNA of the CDR3 is TGTGCCAGCAGGAGACTCCTTTGGGACACTGAAGCTTTCTTT. The full variable domain, with the rest looked up from reference TRBV2 and TRBJ1-1, is EPEVTQTPSHQVTQMGQEVILRCVPISNHLYFYWYRQILGQKVEFLVSFYNNEISEKSEIFDDQFSVERPDGSNFTLKIRSTKLEDSAMYFCASRRLLWDTEAFFGQGTRLTVV.

The chain couples TRBV10-2 to TRBJ2-3; 8 bases are a match to TRBD1. The CDR3 consists of 13 residues. V was clipped by 4 bases and J by 3 bases; unmatched bases: 0. Germline values: CDR1 WSHSY, CDR2 SAAADI. In DNA form, the CDR3 reads TGCGCCAGCAGTGGGGACAGGACAGATACGCAGTATTTT. It translates to CASSGDRTDTQYF.

This clonotype was seen a few times. This chain joins TRBV28 and TRBJ2-1; 10 bases fit TRBD2. V gave up 1 base and J gave up 0 bases; unmatched junction bases: 21. This CDR3 has 23 residues. Germline V gene lookup returns CDR1 MDHEN and CDR2 SYDVKM. CDR3 region: CASSLSPASGGTRFMSSYNEQFF. CDR3 bases: TGTGCCAGCAGTTTATCCCCAGCTAGCGGGGGCACCCGGTTTATGAGCTCCTACAATGAGCAGTTCTTC. Full variable domain (rest looked up from reference TRBV28 and TRBJ2-1): DVKVTQSSRYLVKRTGEKVFLECVQDMDHENMFWYRQDPGLGLRLIYFSYDVKMKEKGDIPEGYSVSREKKERFSLILESASTNQTSMYLCASSLSPASGGTRFMSSYNEQFFGPGTRLTVL.

This chain connects TRBV5-1 to TRBJ2-5, with 7 bases matching TRBD2. The CDR3 contains 16 residues. The V gene's germline CDR1 is SGHRS and CDR2 YFSETQ. Trimming removed 1 base from V and 0 bases from J; junction bases left unmatched: 6. Written as DNA, the CDR3 is TGCGCCAGCAGCTTGACCGGGACTACCAACCAAGAGACCCAGTACTTC. This gives the protein CASSLTGTTNQETQYF.